This T cell receptor beta chain was documented in a study of Graves' ophthalmopathy and Graves' hyperthyroidism. For the study at large: The term stable hyperthyroidism indicated an absence of ophthalmopathy within 18 months of follow-up.

The CDR3 covers 14 residues. The V gene's germline CDR1 is DFQATT and CDR2 SNEGSKA (reference sequence). V was shortened by 5 bases and J by 4 bases, with 15 bases between the two germline ends. Using RNA transcripts, the TCR beta CDR3 regions were amplified. HTBI primers served in a first-round RT-PCR, which a second-round multiplex PCR followed. One entry per CDR3 protein, called by TCRdb with MiXCR from the multiplex PCR reads. Of some 1.1 million distinct CDR3 sequences in the sample, roughly two fifths are singletons; the top ten hold roughly 11%. Hyperthyroidism patients had new diagnoses, durations under 2 months, and ages of 18 to 65. In this cohort, patients with other autoimmune diseases, uncontrolled infections, pregnancy or lactation were excluded. Serum thyroxine and TRAb, along with clinical symptoms, thyroid ultrasound and orbital computed tomography, were what diagnosis relied on.

This sequence originates from an adult man with Graves' hyperthyroidism. The chain is built from TRBV20-1 and TRBJ1-5; D remains unclear. The sample was peripheral blood or thyroid tissue (not recorded which). The CDR3 region is CSAGGLPGNQPQHF. The CDR3 region has the DNA TGCAGTGCTGGAGGGCTACCGGGAAATCAGCCCCAGCATTTT.